This T cell receptor (beta chain) comes out of a study of T cell responses to AZD1222 COVID-19 vaccine. CDR1 is KGHDR and CDR2 is SFDVKD in the germline V gene. With 3 bases removed from V and 2 bases from J, the gap between germline ends came to 11 bases. The CDR3 has 15 residues. Sequencing used immunoSEQ multiplex PCR; TCRdb keeps in-frame clones, though not all of them. The sample yields more than 250,000 clones, roughly 93% seen once. Study-wide results and caveats: Donors, mostly white British, included more females; clonal diversity was possibly underestimated. None of the repertoires were sampled until the peak T cell response had passed.

Worth noting for this clone: The antigen is unknown.

This sequence originates from an adult in good health. The chain carries TRBV24-1 and TRBJ2-3; D unclear. The sequences come from peripheral blood, collected on day 0 of AZD1222 vaccination. CDR3 in amino acids: CATSDGRLHTDTQYF. The CDR3, as DNA: TGTGCCACCAGTGATGGACGGCTACACACAGATACGCAGTATTTT.